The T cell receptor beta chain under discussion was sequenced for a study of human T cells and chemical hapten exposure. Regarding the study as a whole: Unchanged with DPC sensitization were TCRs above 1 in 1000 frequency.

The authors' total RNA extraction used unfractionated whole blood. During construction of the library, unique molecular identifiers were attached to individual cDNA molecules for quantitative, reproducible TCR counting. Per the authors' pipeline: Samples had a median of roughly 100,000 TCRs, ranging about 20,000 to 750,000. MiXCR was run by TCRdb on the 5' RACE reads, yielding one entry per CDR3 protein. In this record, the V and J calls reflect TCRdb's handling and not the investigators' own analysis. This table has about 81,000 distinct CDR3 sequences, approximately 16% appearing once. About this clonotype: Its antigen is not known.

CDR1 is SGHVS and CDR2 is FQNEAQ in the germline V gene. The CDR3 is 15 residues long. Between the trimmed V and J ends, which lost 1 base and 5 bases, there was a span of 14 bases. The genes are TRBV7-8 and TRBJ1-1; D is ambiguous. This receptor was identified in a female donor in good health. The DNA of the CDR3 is TGTGCCAGCAGCTTAGATGGAGGGTGGGCAACTGAAGCTTTCTTT. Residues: CASSLDGGWATEAFF.